This entry features one T cell receptor beta chain sequence. Its antigen is unknown. These data are taken from a study of T-cell reconstitution after alpha-beta-depleted transplantation in children. The germline V gene has CDR1 MNHNY and CDR2 SVGAGI (reference sequence). V dropped 5 bases and J dropped 12 bases, with 17 bases sitting between them. This CDR3 is 13 amino acids long. During its preparation, the TCRbeta library received unique molecular identifiers. MiXCR was run by TCRdb on the PCR reads, yielding one entry per CDR3 protein. The sample yields about 600,000 distinct CDR3 sequences, about 23% seen once. Study findings and constraints: After transplant, at about two months, alpha-beta T cells were reportedly derived from several hundred expanded graft clones. At the one-year point after transplant, T-cell counts and TCRbeta diversity were found to come mostly from T cells that had been newly produced. The origin of high day-60 TCRbeta diversity in some patients lay in surviving recipient T cells and thymic progenitors.

This receptor was obtained from a boy under three years old who had a stem cell transplant for acute myeloid leukemia, so the T cells may come from the graft donor. This specimen was PBMCs, mostly from graft donor cells, taken 360 days after TCRalphabeta/CD19-depleted stem cell transplant. This chain connects TRBV6-6 to TRBJ2-4; a possible D gene is TRBD1 (5 bases). In DNA, the CDR3 is TGTGCCAGCAGTAAGGGGATGGGCATTCCTCAGTACTTC. Protein: CASSKGMGIPQYF.